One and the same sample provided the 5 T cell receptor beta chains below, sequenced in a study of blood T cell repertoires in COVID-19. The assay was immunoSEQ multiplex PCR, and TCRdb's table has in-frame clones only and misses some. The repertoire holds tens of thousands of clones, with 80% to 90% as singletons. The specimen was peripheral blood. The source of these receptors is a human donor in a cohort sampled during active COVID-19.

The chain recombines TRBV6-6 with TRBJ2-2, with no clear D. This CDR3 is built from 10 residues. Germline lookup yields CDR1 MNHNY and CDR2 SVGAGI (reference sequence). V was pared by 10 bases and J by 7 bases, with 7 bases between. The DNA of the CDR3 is TGTGCCACCCAAAACGGGGAGCTGTTTTTT. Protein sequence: CATQNGELFF.

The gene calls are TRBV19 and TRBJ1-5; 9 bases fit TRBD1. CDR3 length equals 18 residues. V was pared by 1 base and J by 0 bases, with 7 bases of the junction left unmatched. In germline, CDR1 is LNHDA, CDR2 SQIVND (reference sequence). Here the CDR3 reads CASSIGDRAHYSNQPQHF. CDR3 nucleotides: TGTGCCAGTAGTATAGGGGACAGGGCTCACTATAGCAATCAGCCCCAGCATTTT.

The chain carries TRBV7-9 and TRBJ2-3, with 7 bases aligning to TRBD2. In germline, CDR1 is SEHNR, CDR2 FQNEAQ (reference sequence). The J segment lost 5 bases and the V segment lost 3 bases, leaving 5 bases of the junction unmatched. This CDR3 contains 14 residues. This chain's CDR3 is CASSFSGGGDTQYF. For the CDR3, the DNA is TGTGCCAGCAGCTTCAGCGGCGGGGGAGATACGCAGTATTTT. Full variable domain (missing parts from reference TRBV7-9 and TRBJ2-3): DTGVSQNPRHKITKRGQNVTFRCDPISEHNRLYWYRQTLGQGPEFLTYFQNEAQLEKSRLLSDRFSAERPKGSFSTLEIQRTEQGDSAMYLCASSFSGGGDTQYFGPGTRLTVL.

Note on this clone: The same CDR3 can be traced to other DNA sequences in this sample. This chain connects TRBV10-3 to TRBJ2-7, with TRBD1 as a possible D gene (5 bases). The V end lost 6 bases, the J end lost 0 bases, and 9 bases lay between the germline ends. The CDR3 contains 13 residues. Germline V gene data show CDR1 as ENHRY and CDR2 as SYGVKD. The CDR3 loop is CAIRDSSSYEQYF. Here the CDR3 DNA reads TGTGCCATCAGAGACAGCTCCTCCTACGAGCAGTACTTC.

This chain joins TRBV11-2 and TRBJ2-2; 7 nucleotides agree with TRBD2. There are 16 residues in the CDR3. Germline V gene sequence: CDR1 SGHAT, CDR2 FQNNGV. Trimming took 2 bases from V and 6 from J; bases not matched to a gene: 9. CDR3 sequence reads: CASSLNWGSGSGELFF. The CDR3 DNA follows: TGTGCCAGCAGCTTAAACTGGGGTAGCGGGTCCGGGGAGCTGTTTTTT.